The next 19 T cell receptor beta chains were all read from a single sample in a study of CD8 T cells in Susac syndrome. The RNA, about 0.5 to 1 ug, was put through reverse transcription using random hexamers. TCRdb re-analysed the immunoSEQ multiplex PCR reads in MiXCR, keeping a single row per CDR3 protein. The sample holds around 300,000 distinct CDR3 sequences, about 89% seen once. The sequencing sample was made of CD8+ T cells from PBMCs. These receptors were obtained from a human donor with multiple sclerosis.

J is TRBJ2-7 and V is TRBV25-1; D is undetermined. The CDR3 has 11 amino acids. V was trimmed by 3 bases and J by 3 bases, leaving 3 bases between them. Germline V gene sequence: CDR1 MGHDK, CDR2 SYGVNS. The CDR3 sequence is CASSDVYEQYF. The CDR3 coding sequence is TGTGCCAGCAGTGATGTCTACGAGCAGTACTTC.

This clonotype was seen once. The chain uses TRBV7-9 and TRBJ2-7; possibly TRBD2 for D (6 bases). Germline values: CDR1 SEHNR, CDR2 FQNEAQ (reference sequence). The CDR3 is 15 residues long. Trimming left V 6 bases short and J 1 base short, with 16 bases between. CDR3 in DNA: TGTGCCAGCAGTCCGGACGGGGGTAGTTCCTACGAGCAGTACTTC. Amino acid sequence: CASSPDGGSSYEQYF.

The chain is built from TRBV30 and TRBJ1-6; 9 nucleotides agree with TRBD1. CDR3 length equals 15 residues. J lost 9 bases, V lost 5 bases, and 11 bases had no gene match. Germline V gene sequence: CDR1 GTSNPN, CDR2 SVGIG (reference sequence). The CDR3 DNA is TGTGCCTGGGACGGGACAGGGCAAAATGTTTCACCCCTCCACTTT. Its translation is CAWDGTGQNVSPLHF.

V gene TRBV12-3 or TRBV12-4 combines with J gene TRBJ2-3, with 10 positions matching TRBD2. The V gene end was trimmed by 6 bases and the J gene end by 4 bases; junction bases not matched to a gene: 10. The CDR3 has 16 amino acids. The CDR3 spells CASRRSGRWEADTQYF. In DNA, the CDR3 is TGTGCCAGCAGACGTAGCGGGAGGTGGGAGGCAGATACGCAGTATTTT.

The chain is built from TRBV6-5 and TRBJ2-7, with TRBD1 matching over 8 bases. Germline V CDR1 and CDR2: MNHEY, SVGAGI. J was trimmed by 3 bases and V by 4 bases; bases with no gene match: 20. The CDR3 is 19 residues long. CDR3 region: CASSFPPQGAIEDGYEQYF. Here the CDR3 DNA reads TGTGCCAGCAGTTTCCCACCTCAGGGGGCGATTGAAGATGGCTACGAGCAGTACTTC.

This rearrangement joins TRBV6-2 or TRBV6-3 to TRBJ2-7, with D perhaps matching TRBD1 or TRBD2 (5 bases each). V was cut by 5 bases and J by 4 bases, with 15 bases left in between. The germline V gene has CDR1 MNHEY and CDR2 SVGEGT. This CDR3 spans 14 amino acids. The CDR3 sequence is CASSKQGVGYEQYF. Written as DNA, the CDR3 is TGTGCCAGCAGTAAGCAGGGAGTTGGGTACGAGCAGTACTTC.

DNA of the CDR3: TGCGCCAGCAGCCAAGGCTACGGCGGGAGGGTCACCGGGGAGCTGTTTTTT. Encoded protein: CASSQGYGGRVTGELFF. This chain joins TRBV4-3 and TRBJ2-2; 9 bases map to TRBD2. Germline loops: CDR1 LGHNA, CDR2 YSLEER. The J segment lost 4 bases and the V segment lost 1 base, leaving 7 bases of the junction unmatched. The CDR3 is made up of 17 amino acids.

This chain links TRBV28 with TRBJ1-2; tentative D call: TRBD1 (6 bases). The V and J ends lost 7 bases and 3 bases respectively, with 18 bases between them. In germline, CDR1 is MDHEN, CDR2 SYDVKM. The CDR3 loop spans 15 amino acids. CDR3 region: CASTPQGPVYYGYTF. The CDR3 DNA reads TGTGCCAGCACCCCACAGGGACCTGTTTACTATGGCTACACCTTC.

The chain is built from TRBV20-1 and TRBJ2-7; 9 bases line up with TRBD1. CDR3 length equals 14 residues. V gave up 4 bases and J gave up 0 bases; unmatched junction bases: 4. Germline V gives CDR1 DFQATT, CDR2 SNEGSKA (reference sequence). CDR3: CSAMDRGSSYEQYF. CDR3 DNA: TGCAGTGCTATGGACAGGGGTTCCTCCTACGAGCAGTACTTC.

The chain is built from TRBV6-4 and TRBJ2-3, with D possibly being TRBD2 (7 bases). Per the germline V gene, CDR1 is MRHNA and CDR2 is SNTAGT. The CDR3 is made up of 14 amino acids. The V gene lost 2 bases and the J gene lost 5 bases, with 11 bases spanning the gap. CDR3 DNA: TGTGCCAGCAGTGACAGGGGGGGAGAAGATACGCAGTATTTT. Translating gives CASSDRGGEDTQYF.

The chain employs TRBV7-9 and TRBJ1-4; D is unresolved. V was trimmed by 5 bases and J by 6 bases, leaving 16 bases between them. The CDR3 is made up of 15 amino acids. Germline CDR1 reads SEHNR; CDR2 reads FQNEAQ (reference sequence). The CDR3 DNA is TGTGCCAGCAGCGGAGGGCCCCGTGGTTATGAAAAACTGTTTTTT. Amino acids: CASSGGPRGYEKLFF. The variable domain in full, with the rest retrieved from reference TRBV7-9 and TRBJ1-4, is DTGVSQNPRHKITKRGQNVTFRCDPISEHNRLYWYRQTLGQGPEFLTYFQNEAQLEKSRLLSDRFSAERPKGSFSTLEIQRTEQGDSAMYLCASSGGPRGYEKLFFGSGTQLSVL.

The chain has TRBV20-1 and TRBJ1-2; D remains unclear. Germline V gene lookup returns CDR1 DFQATT and CDR2 SNEGSKA (reference sequence). The CDR3 is made up of 9 amino acids. The CDR3 DNA sequence: TGCAGGATGCCGCACGGCTACACCTTC. This sequence encodes CRMPHGYTF.

The chain is built from TRBV12-3 or TRBV12-4 and TRBJ2-7, with 9 bases identical to TRBD2. After removal of 7 bases from V and 7 bases from J, the junction contained 8 bases not matched to a gene. The CDR3 contains 13 residues. CDR3 nucleotides: TGTGCCAGCAACTTTCGGCGGGGGGGAGAGCAGTACTTC. Amino acid sequence: CASNFRRGGEQYF.

V and J are TRBV7-8 and TRBJ2-5; no clear D. Germline-derived CDR1 and CDR2 are SGHVS and FQNEAQ. The CDR3 covers 14 residues. Trimming took off 5 bases at V and 2 bases at J, with 12 bases between the two ends. The CDR3 nucleotides are TGTGCCAGCAGCCCTACTAATGAACAAGAGACCCAGTACTTC. Translating gives CASSPTNEQETQYF.

The genes are TRBV20-1 and TRBJ1-5, with TRBD1 matching 8 bases. This CDR3 contains 18 residues. V dropped 1 base and J dropped 0; count of bases not matched to a gene: 11. CDR1 is DFQATT and CDR2 is SNEGSKA in the germline V gene (reference sequence). CDR3 residues: CSARANSGQGYSNQPQHF. The CDR3 coding sequence is TGCAGTGCTAGAGCTAACAGCGGACAGGGCTATAGCAATCAGCCCCAGCATTTT.

The chain employs TRBV29-1 and TRBJ1-1; 7 bases map to TRBD1. This CDR3 is built from 12 residues. J lost 3 bases, V lost 4 bases, and 2 bases had no gene match. CDR1 and CDR2 (germline): SQVTM, ANQGSEA. This CDR3 reads CSVGQGYTEAFF. The CDR3 DNA sequence: TGCAGCGTTGGACAGGGATACACTGAAGCTTTCTTT.

The chain is built from TRBV20-1 and TRBJ2-2, with D unclear. The V and J ends lost 4 bases and 3 bases respectively, with 3 bases between them. Germline V CDR1 and CDR2: DFQATT, SNEGSKA (reference sequence). CDR3 size: 11 residues. The CDR3 loop is CSAKDTGELFF. The CDR3 DNA reads TGCAGTGCTAAGGACACCGGGGAGCTGTTTTTT.

The DNA of the CDR3 is TGTGCCAGTACTAGCGGAGAAAGCACAGATACGCAGTATTTT. It yields the protein CASTSGESTDTQYF. This chain links TRBV6-5 with TRBJ2-3; TRBD2 matches 8 bases. The V and J ends lost 9 bases and 0 bases, in that order; junction bases with no gene match: 5. The CDR3 covers 14 residues. Germline CDR1 MNHEY, CDR2 SVGAGI.

V usage is TRBV6-2 or TRBV6-3 and J usage is TRBJ2-3; 12 bases are shared with TRBD2. The V gene end was trimmed by 7 bases and the J gene end by 4 bases; junction bases not matched to a gene: 6. Looked up from germline, CDR1 is MNHEY and CDR2 is SVGEGT. This CDR3 is 15 amino acids long. CDR3 sequence: CASTETSGSADTQYF. In DNA, the CDR3 is TGTGCCAGCACCGAGACTAGCGGGAGTGCAGATACGCAGTATTTT.